This entry lists 2 T cell receptor beta chains sequenced from one sample in a study of regulatory and conventional T cells in RAG deficiency. TCRdb's copy holds only in-frame clones and misses some; the assay was immunoSEQ multiplex PCR. The sample consists of tens of thousands of clones, approximately 89% of them appearing once. This sample was also put to use in a study of regulatory T cells. That report notes: The primer mix had 52 TRBV and 13 TRBJ primers.

The sample comprised CD8+ T cells sorted from blood. These receptor sequences come from a human donor in good health.

V usage is TRBV5-8 and J usage is TRBJ1-2; 9 nucleotides align to TRBD1. Trimming removed 3 bases from V and 2 bases from J; junction bases left unmatched: 5. The CDR3 has 15 residues. In germline, CDR1 is SGHTS, CDR2 YDEGEE. This CDR3 is CASSWPGQGNYGYTF. Here the CDR3 DNA reads TGTGCCAGCAGCTGGCCGGGACAGGGAAACTATGGCTACACCTTC. The full variable domain, its missing parts supplied by reference TRBV5-8 and TRBJ1-2, is EAGVTQSPTHLIKTRGQQATLRCSPISGHTSVYWYQQALGLGLQFLLWYDEGEERNRGNFPPRFSGRQFPNYSSELNVNALELEDSALYLCASSWPGQGNYGYTFGSGTRLTVV.

The chain joins TRBV6-5 to TRBJ1-2; TRBD1 aligns across 9 bases. Trimming removed 6 bases from V and 3 bases from J; junction bases left unmatched: 5. The CDR3 has 14 residues. CDR1 and CDR2 (germline): MNHEY, SVGAGI. The CDR3 nucleotides read TGTGCCAGCAGAGTCGGGGACAGGGACTATGGCTACACCTTC. Its translation: CASRVGDRDYGYTF.